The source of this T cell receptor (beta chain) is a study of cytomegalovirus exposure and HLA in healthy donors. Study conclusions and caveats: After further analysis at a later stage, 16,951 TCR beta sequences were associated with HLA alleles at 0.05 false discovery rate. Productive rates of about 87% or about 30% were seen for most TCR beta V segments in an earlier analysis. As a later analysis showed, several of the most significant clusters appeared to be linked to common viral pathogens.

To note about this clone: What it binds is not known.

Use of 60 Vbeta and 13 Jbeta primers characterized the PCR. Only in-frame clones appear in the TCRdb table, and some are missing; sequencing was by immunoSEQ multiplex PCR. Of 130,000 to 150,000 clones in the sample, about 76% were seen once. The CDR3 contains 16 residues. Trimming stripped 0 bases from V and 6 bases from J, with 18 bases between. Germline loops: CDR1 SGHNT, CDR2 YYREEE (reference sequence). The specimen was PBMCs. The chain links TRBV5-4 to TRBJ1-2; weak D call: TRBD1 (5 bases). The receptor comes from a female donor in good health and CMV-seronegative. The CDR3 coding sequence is TGTGCCAGCAGCTTGGACCAGAGTGGCAGGGCAAATGGCTACACCTTC. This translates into CASSLDQSGRANGYTF.